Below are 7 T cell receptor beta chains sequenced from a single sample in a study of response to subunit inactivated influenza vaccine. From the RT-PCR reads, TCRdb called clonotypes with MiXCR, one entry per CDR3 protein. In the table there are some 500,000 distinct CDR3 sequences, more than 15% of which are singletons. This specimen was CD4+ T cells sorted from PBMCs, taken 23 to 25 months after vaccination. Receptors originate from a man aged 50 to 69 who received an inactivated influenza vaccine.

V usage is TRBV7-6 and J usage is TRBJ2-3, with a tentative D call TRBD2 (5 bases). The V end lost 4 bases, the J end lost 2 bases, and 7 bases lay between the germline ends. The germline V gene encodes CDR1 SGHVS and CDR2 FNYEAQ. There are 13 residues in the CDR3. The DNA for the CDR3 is TGTGCCAGCAGCTCTCGGGACACAGATACGCAGTATTTT. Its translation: CASSSRDTDTQYF. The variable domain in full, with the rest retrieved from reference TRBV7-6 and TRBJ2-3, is GAGVSQSPRYKVTKRGQDVALRCDPISGHVSLYWYRQALGQGPEFLTYFNYEAQQDKSGLPNDRFSAERPEGSISTLTIQRTEQRDSAMYRCASSSRDTDTQYFGPGTRLTVL.

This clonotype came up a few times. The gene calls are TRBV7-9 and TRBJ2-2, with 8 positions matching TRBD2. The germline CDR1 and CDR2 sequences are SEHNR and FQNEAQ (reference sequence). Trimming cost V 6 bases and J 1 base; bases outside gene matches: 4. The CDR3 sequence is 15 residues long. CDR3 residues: CASSPGGRNTGELFF. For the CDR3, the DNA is TGTGCCAGCAGTCCGGGGGGGCGGAACACCGGGGAGCTGTTTTTT. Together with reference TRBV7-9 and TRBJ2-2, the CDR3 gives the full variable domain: DTGVSQNPRHKITKRGQNVTFRCDPISEHNRLYWYRQTLGQGPEFLTYFQNEAQLEKSRLLSDRFSAERPKGSFSTLEIQRTEQGDSAMYLCASSPGGRNTGELFFGEGSRLTVL.

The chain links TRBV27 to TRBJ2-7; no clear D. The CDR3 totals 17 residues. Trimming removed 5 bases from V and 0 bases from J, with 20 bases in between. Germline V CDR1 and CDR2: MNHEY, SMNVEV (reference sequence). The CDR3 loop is CASSPSRSRRSSYEQYF. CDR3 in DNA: TGTGCCAGCAGTCCATCCAGGAGTAGGCGGAGCTCCTACGAGCAGTACTTC.

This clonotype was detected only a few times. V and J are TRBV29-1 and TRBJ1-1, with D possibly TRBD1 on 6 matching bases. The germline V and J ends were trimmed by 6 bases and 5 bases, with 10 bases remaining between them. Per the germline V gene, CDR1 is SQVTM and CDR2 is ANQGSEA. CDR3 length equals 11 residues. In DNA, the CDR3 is TGCAGCGTCGGGGGCGGGACTGAAGCTTTCTTT. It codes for CSVGGGTEAFF. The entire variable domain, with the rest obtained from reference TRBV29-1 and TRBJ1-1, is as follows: SAVISQKPSRDICQRGTSLTIQCQVDSQVTMMFWYRQQPGQSLTLIATANQGSEATYESGFVIDKFPISRPNLTFSTLTVSNMSPEDSSIYLCSVGGGTEAFFGQGTRLTVV.

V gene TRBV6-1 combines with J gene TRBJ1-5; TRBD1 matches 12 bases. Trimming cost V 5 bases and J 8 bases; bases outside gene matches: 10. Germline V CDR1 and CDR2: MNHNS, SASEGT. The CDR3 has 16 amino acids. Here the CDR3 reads CASSKHPGQGAEPQHF. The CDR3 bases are TGTGCCAGCAGTAAGCACCCGGGACAGGGGGCTGAGCCCCAGCATTTT.

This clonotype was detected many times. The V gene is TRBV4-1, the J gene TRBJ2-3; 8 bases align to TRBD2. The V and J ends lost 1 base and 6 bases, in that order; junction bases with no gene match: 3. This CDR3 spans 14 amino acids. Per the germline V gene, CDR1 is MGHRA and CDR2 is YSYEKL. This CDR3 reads CASSQVGGGDTQYF. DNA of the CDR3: TGCGCCAGCAGCCAAGTAGGCGGGGGGGATACGCAGTATTTT.

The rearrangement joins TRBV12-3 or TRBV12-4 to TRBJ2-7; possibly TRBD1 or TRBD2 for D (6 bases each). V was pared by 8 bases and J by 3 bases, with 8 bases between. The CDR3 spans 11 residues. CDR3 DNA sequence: TGTGCCAGCGGGGGGCGCTACGAGCAGTACTTC. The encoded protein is CASGGRYEQYF.